This T cell receptor beta chain was found in a study of human T cells and chemical hapten exposure. Study-wide results and limits: As patch test score rose, PT1 expanded TCR counts tended to rise as well.

V was trimmed by 6 bases and J by 10 bases, leaving 19 bases between them. The CDR3 has 15 residues. Germline loops: CDR1 MDHEN, CDR2 SYDVKM. Via MiXCR, TCRdb re-called the RACE reads, giving one row per CDR3 protein. The table includes around 57,000 distinct CDR3 sequences, about 11% detected once. Time point noted: patch test 1, 2 weeks after DPC sensitization. The treatment: therapeutic diphenylcyclopropenone sensitization with weekly scalp DPC. The authors extracted total RNA from unfractionated whole blood. This clonotype was seen at least ten times. Its antigen is unknown. Sequences were derived from whole blood, sampled in connection with sensitization to the hapten diphenylcyclopropenone (DPC). This TCR derives from a woman aged 35 to 49 with alopecia areata. Some clones in this sample may be carry-over from other donors' samples. The chain is built from TRBV28 and TRBJ1-6; D possibly corresponds to TRBD1 (6 bases). The CDR3 sequence: CASSPPDQGYSPLHF. Here the CDR3 DNA reads TGTGCCAGCAGCCCCCCCGATCAGGGGTACTCACCCCTCCACTTT. Full variable domain (missing parts from reference TRBV28 and TRBJ1-6): DVKVTQSSRYLVKRTGEKVFLECVQDMDHENMFWYRQDPGLGLRLIYFSYDVKMKEKGDIPEGYSVSREKKERFSLILESASTNQTSMYLCASSPPDQGYSPLHFGNGTRLTVT.